Reported below is one T cell receptor (beta chain). What it binds is unknown. The data were obtained in a study of cytomegalovirus exposure and HLA in healthy donors. Study-level points and caveats: Altogether, 170 or so TCR beta chains were recorded as cytomegalovirus-associated. While the bulk of TCR sequences proved rare, some public TCRs turned up in many donors. First-cohort TCR clusters were later found to tend to co-occur in the approximately 120 validation repertoires.

V was clipped by 0 bases and J by 6 bases, with 6 bases between them. Germline CDR1 reads SGHDT; CDR2 reads YYEEEE. The CDR3 extends over 12 amino acids. Repertoires were generated with immunoSEQ multiplex PCR, while TCRdb's copy carries only in-frame clones and drops some. This sample has approximately 300,000 clones, with 86% found just once. Sequencing was carried out using PBMCs. The genes are TRBV5-6 and TRBJ1-1, with no clear D. This TCR derives from a woman younger than 30 in good health and CMV-seronegative. CDR3 region: CASSLEYSEAFF. In DNA, the CDR3 is TGTGCCAGCAGCTTGGAATACTCTGAAGCTTTCTTT.